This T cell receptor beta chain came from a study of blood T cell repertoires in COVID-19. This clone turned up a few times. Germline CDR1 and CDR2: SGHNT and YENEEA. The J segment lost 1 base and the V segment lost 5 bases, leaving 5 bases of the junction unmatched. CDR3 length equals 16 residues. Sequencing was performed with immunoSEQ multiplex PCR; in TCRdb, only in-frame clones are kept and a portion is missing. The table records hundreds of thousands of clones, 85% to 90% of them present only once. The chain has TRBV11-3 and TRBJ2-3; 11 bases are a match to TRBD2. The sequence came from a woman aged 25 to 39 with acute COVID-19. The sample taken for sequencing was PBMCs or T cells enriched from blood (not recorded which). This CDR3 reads CASSPGTSGRTDTQYF. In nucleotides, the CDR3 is TGTGCCAGCAGCCCGGGGACTAGCGGACGCACAGATACGCAGTATTTT.